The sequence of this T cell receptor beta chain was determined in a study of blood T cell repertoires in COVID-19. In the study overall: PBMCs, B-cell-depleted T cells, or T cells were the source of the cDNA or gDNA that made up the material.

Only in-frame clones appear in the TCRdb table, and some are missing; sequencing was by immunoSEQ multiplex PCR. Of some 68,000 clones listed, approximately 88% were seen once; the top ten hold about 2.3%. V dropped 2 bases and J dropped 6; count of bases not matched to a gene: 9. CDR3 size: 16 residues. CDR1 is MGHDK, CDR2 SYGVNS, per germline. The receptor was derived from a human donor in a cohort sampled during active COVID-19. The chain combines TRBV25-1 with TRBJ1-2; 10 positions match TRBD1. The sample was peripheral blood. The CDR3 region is CASSELRGTGVDGYTF. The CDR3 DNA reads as TGTGCCAGCAGTGAACTGAGGGGGACAGGGGTGGATGGCTACACCTTC.